What follows are 7 T cell receptor beta chains derived from one specimen sequenced in a study of T cells in Graves' hyperthyroidism and ophthalmopathy. Using RNA transcripts as the source, TCR beta CDR3 regions were amplified. First-round RT-PCR targeting the TCR CDR3 was performed with the HTBI primer set. TCRdb re-called the multiplex PCR reads with MiXCR, one entry per CDR3 protein. This table holds 300,000 to 400,000 distinct CDR3 sequences, 14% found once. Sequencing input: blood. These TCRs come from a woman in her 30s with Graves' hyperthyroidism.

V gene TRBV20-1 combines with J gene TRBJ2-3, with TRBD1 matching over 9 bases. Germline loops: CDR1 DFQATT, CDR2 SNEGSKA (reference sequence). The CDR3 loop spans 13 amino acids. As DNA, the CDR3 is TGCAGCCTAGGGGACAGGGAGGCAGATACGCAGTATTTT. Translating gives CSLGDREADTQYF.

This clonotype was picked up many times. V usage is TRBV7-2 and J usage is TRBJ2-7, with TRBD1 matching over 7 bases. The V and J ends lost 0 bases and 6 bases, in that order; junction bases with no gene match: 8. Germline V CDR1 and CDR2: SGHTA, FQGNSA. The CDR3 extends over 15 amino acids. The CDR3 bases are TGTGCCAGCAGCTTAGCGGCGAGGACAGGAGGCGAGCAGTACTTC. Amino acids: CASSLAARTGGEQYF. Looking up the rest from reference TRBV7-2 and TRBJ2-7 gives the full variable domain: GAGVSQSPSNKVTEKGKDVELRCDPISGHTALYWYRQSLGQGLEFLIYFQGNSAPDKSGLPSDRFSAERTGGSVSTLTIQRTQQEDSAVYLCASSLAARTGGEQYFGPGTRLTVT.

This clonotype occurred many times. This chain joins TRBV7-2 and TRBJ1-1; D possibly corresponds to TRBD1 (6 bases). Germline lookup yields CDR1 SGHTA and CDR2 FQGNSA. CDR3 length: 14 residues. V was pared by 6 bases and J by 3 bases, with 14 bases between. This CDR3 reads CASRRSGADTEAFF. The CDR3 DNA sequence: TGTGCCAGCAGGCGTTCAGGGGCGGACACTGAAGCTTTCTTT.

This clonotype was observed many times. V and J are TRBV27 and TRBJ1-2; the D gene is possibly TRBD1 (6 bases). V was pared by 6 bases and J by 6 bases, with 14 bases between. CDR1 MNHEY and CDR2 SMNVEV come from the germline V gene (reference sequence). This CDR3 has 13 amino acids. The CDR3 loop is CASRLGGTDGYTF. The CDR3 DNA follows: TGTGCCAGCAGGTTAGGGGGAACAGATGGCTACACCTTC.

V is TRBV5-6 and J is TRBJ1-2; no clear D. The CDR3 runs 14 residues. The V gene lost 0 bases and the J gene lost 4 bases, with 10 bases spanning the gap. Germline V gene sequence: CDR1 SGHDT, CDR2 YYEEEE. The CDR3 region has the DNA TGTGCCAGCAGCTTGGAGGCAGCAGCCTATGGCTACACCTTC. It codes for CASSLEAAAYGYTF.

This clonotype was picked up many times. The rearrangement links TRBV20-1 to TRBJ2-1; 7 nucleotides match TRBD2. The CDR3 sequence is 14 residues long. V lost 6 bases and J lost 0; bases outside the gene matches: 5. The germline CDR1 and CDR2 sequences are DFQATT and SNEGSKA (reference sequence). The CDR3 loop is CSAGRQSSYNEQFF. CDR3 nucleotides: TGCAGTGCCGGGAGGCAGAGCTCCTACAATGAGCAGTTCTTC.

This clonotype came up many times. The chain links TRBV20-1 to TRBJ1-6, with D tentatively TRBD1 (5 bases). This CDR3 comprises 13 residues. Trimming shortened V by 4 bases and J by 8 bases, and 12 bases separated the two germline ends. Looked up from germline, CDR1 is DFQATT and CDR2 is SNEGSKA (reference sequence). Here the CDR3 DNA reads TGCAGTGCTACGGGGGAAAGGGATTCACCCCTCCACTTT. It yields the protein CSATGERDSPLHF.